The rows below give T cell receptor beta chains drawn from one sample of a study of shared clonotypes between healthy human individuals. TCRdb keeps only in-frame clones here, not all; method: immunoSEQ multiplex PCR. The sample yields roughly 490,000 clones, 76% seen once. Sequencing was performed on PBMCs. All receptors derive from a middle-aged woman in good health. Some clones in this sample may be carry-over from other donors' samples. Each CDR3 is given with its conserved first and last residue. The D gene is left open where the match is weak. Clone size is stated in some rows and not others, as once, few, many or a class when expanded.

length: 15; V: TRBV6-4; J: TRBJ2-1; D: TRBD2; size: many; CDR3: CASSRLAGEGNEQFF; DNA: TGTGCCAGCAGTAGACTAGCGGGAGAAGGGAATGAGCAGTTCTTC
length: 14; V: TRBV5-1; J: TRBJ2-1; D: TRBD2; size: -; CDR3: CASSLTSGSNEQFF; DNA: TGCGCCAGCAGCCTAACTAGCGGGAGTAATGAGCAGTTCTTC
length: 18; V: TRBV4-3; J: TRBJ1-1; D: -; size: -; CDR3: CASSQEVAGTKMNTEAFF; DNA: TGCGCCAGCAGCCAAGAAGTAGCAGGGACTAAAATGAACACTGAAGCTTTCTTT
length: 13; V: TRBV15; J: TRBJ2-2; D: -; size: -; CDR3: CATSKGNTGELFF; DNA: TGTGCCACCAGCAAAGGGAACACCGGGGAGCTGTTTTTT
length: 14; V: TRBV4-2; J: TRBJ2-7; D: -; size: once; CDR3: CASSQSPQDPEQYF; DNA: TGTGCCAGCAGCCAAAGCCCACAGGATCCAGAGCAGTACTTC
length: 16; V: TRBV30; J: TRBJ2-1; D: TRBD1; size: few; CDR3: CAWLGTGDWGYNEQFF; DNA: TGTGCCTGGCTGGGGACAGGGGATTGGGGGTACAATGAGCAGTTCTTC
length: 14; V: TRBV4-2; J: TRBJ2-7; D: TRBD2; size: -; CDR3: CASSQGLAGDEQYF; DNA: TGTGCCAGCAGCCAAGGGCTAGCGGGAGACGAGCAGTACTTC
length: 13; V: TRBV19; J: TRBJ2-1; D: -; size: -; CDR3: CASSTSKWNEQFF; DNA: TGTGCCAGTAGTACTTCCAAGTGGAATGAGCAGTTCTTC
length: 13; V: TRBV4-1; J: TRBJ2-7; D: -; size: many; CDR3: CASSQGSAYEQYF; DNA: TGCGCCAGCAGCCAAGGGTCAGCCTACGAGCAGTACTTC
length: 14; V: TRBV7-2; J: TRBJ1-1; D: TRBD1; size: -; CDR3: CIWGGPGQGTEAFF; DNA: TGCATTTGGGGGGGACCGGGACAGGGAACTGAAGCTTTCTTT
length: 15; V: TRBV28; J: TRBJ2-1; D: TRBD2; size: -; CDR3: CASSRYRAGGDEQFF; DNA: TGTGCCAGCAGTCGATACAGGGCGGGAGGAGATGAGCAGTTCTTC
length: 16; V: TRBV6-4; J: TRBJ2-1; D: TRBD2; size: -; CDR3: CASSPLADFSYNEQFF; DNA: TGTGCCAGCAGCCCCCTAGCGGATTTCTCCTACAATGAGCAGTTCTTC
length: 14; V: TRBV7-6; J: TRBJ1-5; D: -; size: few; CDR3: CASSPDGTLQPQHF; DNA: TGTGCCAGCAGCCCAGACGGGACCCTTCAGCCCCAGCATTTT
length: 13; V: TRBV4-2; J: TRBJ2-3; D: -; size: -; CDR3: CASSRPGLDTQYF; DNA: TGTGCCAGCAGCCGACCGGGCCTAGATACGCAGTATTTT
length: 14; V: TRBV25-1; J: TRBJ2-7; D: -; size: -; CDR3: CASSVGTQIYEQYF; DNA: TGTGCCAGCAGTGTCGGGACTCAGATCTACGAGCAGTACTTC
length: 14; V: TRBV6-1; J: TRBJ1-1; D: -; size: -; CDR3: CASSEGGGHTEAFF; DNA: TGTGCCAGCAGTGAAGGCGGGGGCCACACTGAAGCTTTCTTT
length: 13; V: TRBV2; J: TRBJ2-7; D: TRBD2; size: -; CDR3: CASSGLAAYEQYF; DNA: TGTGCCAGCAGTGGACTAGCAGCCTACGAGCAGTACTTC
length: 15; V: TRBV6-1; J: TRBJ2-7; D: -; size: -; CDR3: CASSEASAGPSEQYF; DNA: TGTGCCAGCAGTGAGGCGTCCGCCGGACCTTCCGAGCAGTACTTC
length: 14; V: TRBV6-4; J: TRBJ2-3; D: -; size: many; CDR3: CASSERASTDTQYF; DNA: TGTGCCAGCAGTGAGCGGGCAAGCACAGATACGCAGTATTTT
length: 15; V: TRBV11-3; J: TRBJ2-7; D: TRBD2; size: -; CDR3: CASSLDSGNYYEQYF; DNA: TGTGCCAGCAGCTTAGATAGCGGGAACTACTACGAGCAGTACTTC
length: 13; V: TRBV18; J: TRBJ2-2; D: -; size: -; CDR3: CASSPVVTGELFF; DNA: TGTGCCAGCTCACCTGTGGTCACCGGGGAGCTGTTTTTT
length: 14; V: TRBV28; J: TRBJ1-2; D: -; size: -; CDR3: CASSIAAETYGYTF; DNA: TGTGCCAGCAGTATCGCCGCAGAGACATATGGCTACACCTTC
length: 14; V: TRBV7-9; J: TRBJ1-1; D: -; size: -; CDR3: CASSQDFTSDEAFF; DNA: TGTGCCAGCAGCCAAGATTTTACAAGTGACGAAGCTTTCTTT
length: 14; V: TRBV27; J: TRBJ1-2; D: TRBD1; size: -; CDR3: CASSSRDRRDGYTF; DNA: TGTGCCAGCAGTTCCCGGGACAGGAGGGATGGCTACACCTTC
length: 13; V: TRBV5-4; J: TRBJ1-1; D: TRBD1; size: once; CDR3: CASRQGENTEAFF; DNA: TGTGCCAGCAGACAGGGGGAGAACACTGAAGCTTTCTTT
length: 15; V: TRBV29-1; J: TRBJ2-1; D: TRBD1; size: -; CDR3: CSVTDRGRNYNEQFF; DNA: TGCAGCGTCACCGACAGGGGGCGTAACTACAATGAGCAGTTCTTC
length: 13; V: TRBV6-5; J: TRBJ2-7; D: -; size: -; CDR3: CASSYSRDYEQYF; DNA: TGTGCCAGCAGTTACTCGAGAGACTACGAGCAGTACTTC
length: 13; V: TRBV7-9; J: TRBJ2-7; D: -; size: -; CDR3: CASSLGGSLEQYF; DNA: TGTGCCAGCAGCTTAGGGGGGTCCTTGGAGCAGTACTTC
length: 15; V: TRBV11-2; J: TRBJ2-7; D: TRBD2; size: -; CDR3: CASSFSGGGVYEQYF; DNA: TGTGCCAGCAGCTTTTCTGGCGGGGGGGTCTACGAGCAGTACTTC
length: 12; V: TRBV7-6; J: TRBJ2-7; D: -; size: few; CDR3: CASSSQPYEQYF; DNA: TGTGCCAGCAGCTCCCAACCCTACGAGCAGTACTTC
length: 16; V: TRBV27; J: TRBJ2-1; D: TRBD2; size: -; CDR3: CASRPGLAGGYNEQFF; DNA: TGTGCCAGCAGACCGGGACTAGCGGGAGGGTACAATGAGCAGTTCTTC
length: 19; V: TRBV27; J: TRBJ2-4; D: -; size: -; CDR3: CASSPKARTERQFKNIQYF; DNA: TGTGCCAGCAGTCCGAAAGCCCGCACAGAAAGGCAGTTCAAAAACATTCAGTACTTC
length: 11; V: TRBV6-1; J: TRBJ2-7; D: -; size: -; CDR3: CASNRYYEQYF; DNA: TGTGCCAGCAACAGATACTACGAGCAGTACTTC
length: 12; V: TRBV29-1; J: TRBJ2-3; D: -; size: -; CDR3: CSVEVWANTQYF; DNA: TGCAGCGTTGAAGTCTGGGCGAATACGCAGTATTTT
length: 13; V: TRBV29-1; J: TRBJ2-7; D: TRBD1; size: -; CDR3: CSVGQGIAYEQYF; DNA: TGCAGCGTAGGACAGGGGATTGCTTACGAGCAGTACTTC
length: 13; V: TRBV19; J: TRBJ1-5; D: -; size: few; CDR3: CASSTQDNQPQHF; DNA: TGTGCCAGTAGTACCCAGGATAATCAGCCCCAGCATTTT
length: 14; V: TRBV4-1; J: TRBJ1-6; D: TRBD1; size: -; CDR3: CASSPDRVNSPLHF; DNA: TGCGCCAGCAGCCCGGACAGGGTTAATTCACCCCTCCACTTT
length: 14; V: TRBV18; J: TRBJ2-1; D: TRBD1; size: -; CDR3: CASSPGTVNNEQFF; DNA: TGTGCCAGCTCACCCGGGACAGTCAACAATGAGCAGTTCTTC
length: 13; V: TRBV7-3; J: TRBJ2-2; D: -; size: -; CDR3: CASSLSWNGELFF; DNA: TGTGCCAGCAGCTTATCTTGGAACGGGGAGCTGTTTTTT
length: 14; V: TRBV2; J: TRBJ1-2; D: TRBD1; size: -; CDR3: CASSDQQGAVGYTF; DNA: TGTGCCAGCAGTGACCAACAGGGGGCCGTAGGCTACACCTTC
length: 14; V: TRBV19; J: TRBJ1-1; D: -; size: -; CDR3: CASSRRQPQSEAFF; DNA: TGTGCCAGTAGTAGGCGACAGCCACAATCTGAAGCTTTCTTT
length: 13; V: TRBV2; J: TRBJ2-5; D: -; size: few; CDR3: CASRAGILETQYF; DNA: TGTGCCAGCAGGGCAGGGATCTTGGAGACCCAGTACTTC
length: 17; V: TRBV5-3; J: TRBJ1-5; D: -; size: -; CDR3: CARRNRRCGYSNQPQHF; DNA: TGTGCCAGAAGAAATCGTCGGTGCGGGTATAGCAATCAGCCCCAGCATTTT
length: 15; V: TRBV5-6; J: TRBJ2-1; D: -; size: -; CDR3: CASSSGLSSYNEQFF; DNA: TGTGCCAGCAGCTCGGGTCTTAGCTCCTACAATGAGCAGTTCTTC
length: 16; V: TRBV30; J: TRBJ2-7; D: TRBD2; size: -; CDR3: CAWSVLAGGKVGEQYF; DNA: TGTGCCTGGAGTGTATTAGCGGGAGGGAAAGTTGGCGAGCAGTACTTC
length: 15; V: TRBV5-1; J: TRBJ1-2; D: TRBD1; size: -; CDR3: CASSLGDRDRGSYTF; DNA: TGCGCCAGCAGCTTGGGAGACCGGGACAGGGGAAGCTACACCTTC
length: 20; V: TRBV7-3; J: TRBJ2-7; D: -; size: once; CDR3: CASSLYHRPQPGDMDYEQYF; DNA: TGTGCCAGCAGCTTATATCACCGCCCACAGCCCGGGGATATGGACTACGAGCAGTACTTC
length: 15; V: TRBV7-8; J: TRBJ2-5; D: TRBD2; size: few; CDR3: CASSLGVGGRETQYF; DNA: TGTGCCAGCAGCTTAGGAGTCGGGGGGAGGGAGACCCAGTACTTC
length: 15; V: TRBV2; J: TRBJ1-5; D: -; size: -; CDR3: CASSASRGSNQPQHF; DNA: TGTGCCAGCAGTGCTAGCCGAGGGAGCAATCAGCCCCAGCATTTT
length: 13; V: TRBV19; J: TRBJ1-5; D: TRBD1; size: -; CDR3: CASSAGGGQPQHF; DNA: TGTGCCAGTAGTGCAGGGGGCGGACAGCCCCAGCATTTT
length: 15; V: TRBV6-6; J: TRBJ2-5; D: TRBD2; size: many; CDR3: CASSSGLAGEETQYF; DNA: TGTGCCAGCAGTTCGGGACTAGCGGGAGAAGAGACCCAGTACTTC
length: 14; V: TRBV5-1; J: TRBJ2-1; D: -; size: -; CDR3: CASSLGTAHNEQFF; DNA: TGCGCCAGCAGCTTGGGGACCGCCCACAATGAGCAGTTCTTC
length: 10; V: TRBV21-1; J: TRBJ2-7; D: -; size: once; CDR3: CASRGYEQYF; DNA: TGTGCCAGCAGGGGATACGAGCAGTACTTC
length: 15; V: TRBV28; J: TRBJ1-1; D: -; size: many; CDR3: CASRPYGGGNTEAFF; DNA: TGTGCCAGCAGGCCGTACGGGGGAGGGAACACTGAAGCTTTCTTT